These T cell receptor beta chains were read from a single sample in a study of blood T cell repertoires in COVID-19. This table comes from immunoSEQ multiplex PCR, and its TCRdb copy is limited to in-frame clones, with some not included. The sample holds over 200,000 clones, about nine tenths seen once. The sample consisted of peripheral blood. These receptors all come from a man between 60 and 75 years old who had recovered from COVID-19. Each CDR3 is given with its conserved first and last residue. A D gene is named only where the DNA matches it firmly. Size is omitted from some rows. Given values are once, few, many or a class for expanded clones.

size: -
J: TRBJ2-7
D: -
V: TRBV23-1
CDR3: CAIALRMGHFFSYEQYF
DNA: TGCGCCATCGCCCTTCGTATGGGACATTTTTTCTCCTACGAGCAGTACTTC

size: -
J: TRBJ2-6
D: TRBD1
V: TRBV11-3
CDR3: CASSSPGQGFPSGANVLTF
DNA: TGTGCCAGCAGCTCCCCGGGACAGGGGTTCCCCTCTGGGGCCAACGTCCTGACTTTC

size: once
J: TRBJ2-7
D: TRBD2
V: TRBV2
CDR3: CASREDSGSEQYF
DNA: TGTGCCAGCCGAGAAGATAGCGGGAGCGAGCAGTACTTC

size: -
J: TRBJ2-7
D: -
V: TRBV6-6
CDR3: CASGIRDKIHYEQYF
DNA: TGTGCCAGCGGGATCCGGGACAAGATCCACTACGAGCAGTACTTC

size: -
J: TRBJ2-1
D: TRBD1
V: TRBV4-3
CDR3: CASSHSTGGTYNEQFF
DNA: TGCGCCAGCAGCCATTCCACAGGGGGTACATACAATGAGCAGTTCTTC

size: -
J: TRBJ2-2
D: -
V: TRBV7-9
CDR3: CASSLRAVEGTGELFF
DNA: TGTGCCAGCAGCTTAAGGGCTGTCGAGGGCACCGGGGAGCTGTTTTTT

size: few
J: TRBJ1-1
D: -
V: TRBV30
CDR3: CAWSTQGRSTEAFF
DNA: TGTGCCTGGAGTACGCAGGGAAGGAGCACTGAAGCTTTCTTT

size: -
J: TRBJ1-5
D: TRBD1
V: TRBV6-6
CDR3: CASRPGTGGVVQPQHF
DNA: TGTGCCAGCAGACCCGGGACAGGGGGAGTTGTGCAGCCCCAGCATTTT

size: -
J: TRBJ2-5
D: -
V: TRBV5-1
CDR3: CASSRTEQETQYF
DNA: TGCGCCAGCAGCCGGACAGAACAAGAGACCCAGTACTTC

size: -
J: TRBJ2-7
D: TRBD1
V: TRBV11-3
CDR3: CASSPPTETGEQYF
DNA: TGTGCCAGCAGCCCCCCGACAGAGACAGGGGAGCAGTACTTC

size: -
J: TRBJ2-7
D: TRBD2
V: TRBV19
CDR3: CASSIPGGTTYEQYF
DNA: TGTGCCAGTAGTATCCCGGGAGGGACGACCTACGAGCAGTACTTC

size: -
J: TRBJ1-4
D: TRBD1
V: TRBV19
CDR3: CASSATGAGGEKLFF
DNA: TGTGCCAGTAGTGCTACAGGGGCAGGAGGAGAAAAACTGTTTTTT

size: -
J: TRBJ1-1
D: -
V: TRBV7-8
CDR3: CASSKQVNTEAFF
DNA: TGTGCCAGCAGCAAACAGGTGAACACTGAAGCTTTCTTT

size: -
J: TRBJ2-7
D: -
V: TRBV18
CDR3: CASQTGSTDEQYF
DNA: TGTGCCAGCCAAACAGGGTCTACGGACGAGCAGTACTTC

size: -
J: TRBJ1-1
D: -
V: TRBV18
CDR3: CASSPLVSRDTEAFF
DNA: TGTGCCAGCTCACCACTAGTTAGCCGTGACACTGAAGCTTTCTTT

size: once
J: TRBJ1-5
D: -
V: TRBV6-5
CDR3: CASRGGNQPQHF
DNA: TGTGCCAGCCGGGGAGGCAATCAGCCCCAGCATTTT

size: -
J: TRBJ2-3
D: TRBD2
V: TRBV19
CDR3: CASSRREGPDTQYF
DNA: TGTGCCAGTAGTAGGCGGGAGGGTCCAGATACGCAGTATTTT

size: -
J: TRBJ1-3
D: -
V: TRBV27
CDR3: CASSLSGHQGFGNTIYF
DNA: TGTGCCAGCAGTTTATCGGGTCACCAGGGGTTTGGAAACACCATATATTTT

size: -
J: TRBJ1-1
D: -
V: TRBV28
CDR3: CASRVGGSMNTEAFF
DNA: TGTGCCAGCAGAGTTGGGGGGTCGATGAATACTGAAGCTTTCTTT

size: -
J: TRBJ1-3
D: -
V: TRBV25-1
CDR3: CASSGRTEPGNTIYF
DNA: TGTGCCAGCAGTGGCCGGACAGAGCCTGGAAACACCATATATTTT

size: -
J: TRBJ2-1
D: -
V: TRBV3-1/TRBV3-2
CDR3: CASSRRQSDSYNEQFF
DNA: TGTGCCAGCAGCCGTCGACAGTCGGACTCCTACAATGAGCAGTTCTTC

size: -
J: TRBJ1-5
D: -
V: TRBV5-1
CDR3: CATDPEAVYSNQPQHF
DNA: TGCGCCACCGACCCAGAGGCAGTTTATAGCAATCAGCCCCAGCATTTT

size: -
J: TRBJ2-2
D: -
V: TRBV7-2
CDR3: CASSLVGGHTGELFF
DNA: TGTGCCAGCAGCTTAGTTGGGGGCCACACCGGGGAGCTGTTTTTT

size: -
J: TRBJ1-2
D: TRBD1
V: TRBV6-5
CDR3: CASRGTGVYYGYTF
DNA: TGTGCCAGCAGAGGGACAGGGGTTTACTATGGCTACACCTTC

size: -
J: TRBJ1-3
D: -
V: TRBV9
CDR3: CASSVGQLSGNTIYF
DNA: TGTGCCAGCAGCGTAGGACAGCTCTCTGGAAACACCATATATTTT

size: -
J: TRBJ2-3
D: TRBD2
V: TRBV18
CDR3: CASSPGLAGGRGTDTQYF
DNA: TGTGCCAGCTCACCGGGACTAGCGGGAGGGCGAGGCACAGATACGCAGTATTTT

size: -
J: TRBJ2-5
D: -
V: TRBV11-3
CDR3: CASSLGGGSGETQYF
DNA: TGTGCCAGCAGTTTAGGAGGGGGCTCAGGGGAGACCCAGTACTTC

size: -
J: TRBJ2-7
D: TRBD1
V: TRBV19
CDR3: CASKTGTGGFYEQYF
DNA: TGTGCCAGTAAAACCGGGACAGGGGGCTTCTACGAGCAGTACTTC

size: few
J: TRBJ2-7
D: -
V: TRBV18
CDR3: CASSPTTGAGGEQYF
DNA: TGTGCCAGCTCACCCACAACAGGAGCAGGTGGAGAGCAGTACTTC

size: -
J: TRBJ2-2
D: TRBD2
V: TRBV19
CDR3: CASRMGLAGSAGELFF
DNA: TGTGCCAGTAGGATGGGACTAGCGGGAAGCGCCGGGGAGCTGTTTTTT

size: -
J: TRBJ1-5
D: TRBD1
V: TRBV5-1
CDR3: CASSPGQGNQPQHF
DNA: TGCGCCAGCAGCCCCGGACAGGGCAATCAGCCCCAGCATTTT

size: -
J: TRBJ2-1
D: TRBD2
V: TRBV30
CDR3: CAWSVRREGLGEQFF
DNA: TGTGCCTGGAGTGTAAGGCGGGAGGGCCTGGGTGAGCAGTTCTTC

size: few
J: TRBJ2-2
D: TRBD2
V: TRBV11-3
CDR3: CASSFGGGGGATGELFF
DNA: TGTGCCAGCAGCTTCGGCGGAGGCGGGGGGGCCACCGGGGAGCTGTTTTTT

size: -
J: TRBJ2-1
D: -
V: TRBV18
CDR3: CASSPYDTEQFF
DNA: TGTGCCAGCTCACCATATGACACCGAGCAGTTCTTC

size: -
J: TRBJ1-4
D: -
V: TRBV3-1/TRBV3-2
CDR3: CASSHRRGNEKLFF
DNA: TGTGCCAGCAGTCACAGGAGGGGTAATGAAAAACTGTTTTTT

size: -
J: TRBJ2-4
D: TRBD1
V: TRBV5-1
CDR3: CASSYRQGERKNIQYF
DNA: TGCGCCAGCAGCTATCGACAGGGGGAGCGAAAAAACATTCAGTACTTC

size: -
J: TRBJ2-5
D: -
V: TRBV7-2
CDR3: CASSLDGSGTKETQYF
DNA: TGTGCCAGCAGCTTAGATGGTAGCGGAACCAAAGAGACCCAGTACTTC

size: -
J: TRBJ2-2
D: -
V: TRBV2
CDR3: CASSYRVNTGELFF
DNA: TGTGCCAGCAGTTACAGGGTTAACACCGGGGAGCTGTTTTTT

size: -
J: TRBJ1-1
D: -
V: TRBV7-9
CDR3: CASSLVQGSTEAFF
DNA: TGTGCCAGCAGCTTAGTTCAGGGAAGCACTGAAGCTTTCTTT

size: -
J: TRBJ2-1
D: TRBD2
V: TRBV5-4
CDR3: CASSFPSGAGNEQFF
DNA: TGTGCCAGCAGCTTCCCTAGCGGGGCGGGGAATGAGCAGTTCTTC

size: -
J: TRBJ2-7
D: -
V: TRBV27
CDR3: CASSRQQTSGLLAQYF
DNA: TGTGCCAGCAGTCGCCAGCAGACCTCGGGACTGCTGGCGCAGTACTTC

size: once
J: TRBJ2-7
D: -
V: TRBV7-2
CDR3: CASREDPPSYEQYF
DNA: TGTGCCAGCAGGGAGGACCCCCCGTCCTACGAGCAGTACTTC

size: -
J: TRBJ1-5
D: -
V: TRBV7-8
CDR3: CASSLQGNNQPQHF
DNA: TGTGCCAGCAGCTTACAGGGAAACAATCAGCCCCAGCATTTT

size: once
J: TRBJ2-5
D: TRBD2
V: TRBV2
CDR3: CASRQLAGGRETQYF
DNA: TGTGCCAGCAGGCAACTAGCGGGGGGGCGTGAGACCCAGTACTTC

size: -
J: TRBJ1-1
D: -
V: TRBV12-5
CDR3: CASGLLQTIRHTEAFF
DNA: TGTGCTAGTGGTTTGCTACAGACCATCAGGCACACTGAAGCTTTCTTT

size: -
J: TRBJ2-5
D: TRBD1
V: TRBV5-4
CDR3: CASSYLGTAQETQYF
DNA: TGTGCCAGCAGCTACCTGGGGACAGCACAAGAGACCCAGTACTTC

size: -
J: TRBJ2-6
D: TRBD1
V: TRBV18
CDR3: CASSVQGAAGANVLTF
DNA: TGTGCCAGCTCTGTCCAGGGGGCCGCGGGGGCCAACGTCCTGACTTTC

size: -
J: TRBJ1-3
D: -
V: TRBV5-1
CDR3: CASSSQGPGHGNTIYF
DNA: TGCGCCAGCAGCTCACAGGGACCCGGTCACGGAAACACCATATATTTT

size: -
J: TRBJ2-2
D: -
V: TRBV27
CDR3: CASSRRSSGELFF
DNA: TGTGCCAGCAGCCGAAGGAGCTCCGGGGAGCTGTTTTTT

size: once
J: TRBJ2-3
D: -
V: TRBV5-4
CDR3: CASSLRVGRTRTDTQYF
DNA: TGTGCCAGCAGCTTGAGAGTGGGGAGGACCCGCACAGATACGCAGTATTTT

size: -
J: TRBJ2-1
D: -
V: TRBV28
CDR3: CASSPLGGGGLYNEQFF
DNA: TGTGCCAGCAGCCCCTTGGGGGGAGGGGGACTTTACAATGAGCAGTTCTTC

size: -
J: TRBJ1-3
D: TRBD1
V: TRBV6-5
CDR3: CASSSLDRGVNTIYF
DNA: TGTGCCAGCAGCTCGCTGGACAGGGGGGTAAACACCATATATTTT

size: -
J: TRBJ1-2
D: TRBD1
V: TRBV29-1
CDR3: CSVPGQGASGYTF
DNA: TGCAGCGTTCCTGGACAGGGGGCGTCTGGCTACACCTTC

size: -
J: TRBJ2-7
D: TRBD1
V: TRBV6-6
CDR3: CASRTTGVEEQYF
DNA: TGTGCCAGCAGAACAACAGGGGTGGAGGAGCAGTACTTC

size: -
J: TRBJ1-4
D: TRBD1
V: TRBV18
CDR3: CASSRGTGGTNEKLFF
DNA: TGTGCCAGCTCACGGGGGACAGGGGGAACTAATGAAAAACTGTTTTTT

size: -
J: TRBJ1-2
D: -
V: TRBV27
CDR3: CASSLRKQALESYGYTF
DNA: TGTGCCAGCAGTTTACGGAAACAGGCCCTCGAGTCCTATGGCTACACCTTC

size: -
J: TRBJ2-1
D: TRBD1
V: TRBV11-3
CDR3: CASSLGGQGAGEQFF
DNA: TGTGCCAGCAGCTTAGGAGGACAGGGGGCTGGGGAGCAGTTCTTC

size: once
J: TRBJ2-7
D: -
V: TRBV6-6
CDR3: CASSYPTGGGGYEQYF
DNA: TGTGCCAGCAGTTACCCAACAGGGGGGGGAGGCTACGAGCAGTACTTC